The 17 T cell receptor beta chains reported below all come from one sample, sequenced in a study of blood T cell repertoires in COVID-19. Generated by immunoSEQ multiplex PCR, the TCRdb table keeps only in-frame clones and is missing some. The sample includes about 130,000 clones, approximately 83% seen only once; the top ten take about 16%. Material: peripheral blood. These receptors came from a woman in her fifties or sixties with acute or convalescent COVID-19.

The DNA for the CDR3 is TGTGCCAGTAGCTACTACAGGGTAGGAAATAATGGCTACACCTTC. Amino acids: CASSYYRVGNNGYTF. V is TRBV19 and J is TRBJ1-2, with D tentatively TRBD1 (6 bases). The V end was cut by 6 bases, the J end by 6 bases, with 20 bases between. Germline lookup yields CDR1 LNHDA and CDR2 SQIVND (reference sequence). This CDR3 has 15 residues. Complete variable domain (other parts from reference TRBV19 and TRBJ1-2): DGGITQSPKYLFRKEGQNVTLSCEQNLNHDAMYWYRQDPGQGLRLIYYSQIVNDFQKGDIAEGYSVSREKKESFPLTVTSAQKNPTAFYLCASSYYRVGNNGYTFGSGTRLTVV.

The chain couples TRBV2 to TRBJ1-4; 7 bases map to TRBD1. The CDR3 is 13 amino acids. V shed 6 bases and J 5 bases; nucleotides not matched to a gene: 3. The germline V gene encodes CDR1 SNHLY and CDR2 FYNNEI. CDR3 amino acids: CASRQGPNEKLFF. DNA of the CDR3: TGTGCCAGCAGACAGGGGCCCAATGAAAAACTGTTTTTT.

This clone was seen just once. V is TRBV4-1 and J is TRBJ1-5, with D perhaps TRBD1 (5 bases). The CDR3 spans 16 residues. The V end was cut by 5 bases, the J end by 0 bases, with 14 bases between. Looked up from germline, CDR1 is MGHRA and CDR2 is YSYEKL. CDR3: CASSVIQGFSNQPQHF. DNA for the CDR3: TGCGCCAGCAGCGTTATTCAGGGTTTTAGCAATCAGCCCCAGCATTTT.

The chain employs TRBV19 and TRBJ1-1; TRBD1 might be the D (6 bases). Germline lookup yields CDR1 LNHDA and CDR2 SQIVND (reference sequence). The CDR3 sequence is 12 residues long. V was clipped by 8 bases and J by 1 base, with 8 bases between them. The CDR3 loop reads CASDRPNTEAFF. CDR3 DNA: TGTGCCAGTGACAGGCCGAACACTGAAGCTTTCTTT.

The genes are TRBV19 and TRBJ2-6, with no clear D. The CDR3 loop spans 16 amino acids. Germline lookup yields CDR1 LNHDA and CDR2 SQIVND (reference sequence). With 1 base removed from V and 2 bases from J, the gap between germline ends came to 9 bases. The CDR3 nucleotides read TGTGCCAGTAGTATAGGAGACAAGACTGGGGCCAACGTCCTGACTTTC. This sequence encodes CASSIGDKTGANVLTF.

The rearrangement joins TRBV2 to TRBJ1-1, with D uncertain. The CDR3 runs to 11 residues. V lost 8 bases and J lost 10, with 14 bases in between. Germline V gene sequence: CDR1 SNHLY, CDR2 FYNNEI. The CDR3 DNA reads TGTGCCAGCGGGCCCCTCAGGCCAGCTTTCTTT. As protein: CASGPLRPAFF.

The rearrangement links TRBV9 to TRBJ2-3, with 7 nucleotides matching TRBD2. The J segment lost 6 bases and the V segment lost 4 bases, leaving 8 bases of the junction unmatched. The CDR3 sequence is 14 residues long. Germline loops: CDR1 SGDLS, CDR2 YYNGEE. The CDR3 reads CASSPPGGGDTQYF. Here the CDR3 DNA reads TGTGCCAGCAGCCCCCCCGGGGGAGGGGATACGCAGTATTTT.

Points on this clone: Other DNA variants within this sample encode the same CDR3. The chain carries TRBV9 and TRBJ2-1, with D perhaps TRBD2 (6 bases). The CDR3 contains 15 residues. Germline V gene data show CDR1 as SGDLS and CDR2 as YYNGEE. Trimming stripped 0 bases from V and 2 bases from J, with 9 bases between. CDR3 bases: TGTGCCAGCAGCGTAGCTAGCGACCCCTACAATGAGCAGTTCTTC. Translation: CASSVASDPYNEQFF. The full variable domain, rest sourced from reference TRBV9 and TRBJ2-1, is DSGVTQTPKHLITATGQRVTLRCSPRSGDLSVYWYQQSLDQGLQFLIQYYNGEERAKGNILERFSAQQFPDLHSELNLSSLELGDSALYFCASSVASDPYNEQFFGPGTRLTVL.

On this clone: This sample includes further DNA sequences coding for the same CDR3. The rearrangement links TRBV6-5 to TRBJ2-7, with 7 positions matching TRBD1. This CDR3 comprises 14 residues. Trimming at V came to 5 bases and at J to 3 bases, leaving 7 bases not matched to a gene. The germline V gene has CDR1 MNHEY and CDR2 SVGAGI. This chain's CDR3 is CASSRDRSGYEQYF. The CDR3 coding sequence is TGTGCCAGCAGTAGGGACAGATCCGGCTACGAGCAGTACTTC.

The chain has TRBV5-4 and TRBJ1-4; D might be TRBD1 (6 bases). There are 14 residues in the CDR3. V was clipped by 1 base and J by 7 bases, with 11 bases between them. The V gene's germline CDR1 is SGHNT and CDR2 YYREEE (reference sequence). In DNA form, the CDR3 reads TGTGCCAGCAGCTTGTTTCAGGGGAGTGAAAAACTGTTTTTT. It is translated as CASSLFQGSEKLFF.

The chain uses TRBV6-5 and TRBJ1-2, with D perhaps matching TRBD1 (6 bases). CDR3 length equals 15 residues. Deletions cut 0 bases from V and 2 bases from J, with 10 bases between. CDR1 is MNHEY and CDR2 is SVGAGI in the germline V gene. The chain's CDR3 is CASSYSLDSNYGYTF. The DNA for the CDR3 is TGTGCCAGCAGTTACTCGTTGGACAGCAACTATGGCTACACCTTC.

CDR3 nucleotide sequence: TGCGCCAGCAGCCCCGAAACCTTAGACAGGAACAATGAGCAGTTCTTC. It is translated as CASSPETLDRNNEQFF. The rearrangement links TRBV5-1 to TRBJ2-1; a weak D match, TRBD1 (6 bases). Trimming shortened V by 4 bases and J by 5 bases, and 19 bases separated the two germline ends. This CDR3 comprises 16 residues. Germline V gives CDR1 SGHRS, CDR2 YFSETQ.

The chain employs TRBV10-3 and TRBJ2-3, with D possibly TRBD2 on 6 matching bases. From germline, CDR1 is ENHRY and CDR2 SYGVKD. Trimming shortened V by 6 bases and J by 0 bases, and 13 bases separated the two germline ends. The CDR3 is 15 amino acids. The DNA for the CDR3 is TGTGCCATCAGGACGGGGGTTACGAGCACAGATACGCAGTATTTT. Amino acids: CAIRTGVTSTDTQYF.

The V call is TRBV27, the J call TRBJ1-6; D is ambiguous. Germline CDR1 MNHEY, CDR2 SMNVEV (reference sequence). This CDR3 region has 13 residues. Trimming pared 3 bases from V and 7 bases from J, leaving 7 bases between. The DNA of the CDR3 is TGTGCCAGCAGTTTCTCCCCCAATTCACCCCTCCACTTT. This codes for CASSFSPNSPLHF.

This clone has only one observation. V gene TRBV5-1 combines with J gene TRBJ1-2; D is perhaps TRBD1 (6 bases). Trimming removed 4 bases at V and 2 bases at J, with 15 bases between. Germline values: CDR1 SGHRS, CDR2 YFSETQ. CDR3 length: 15 residues. CDR3 nucleotide sequence: TGCGCCAGCAGCCCTGAAGGGGGTAGGAACTATGGCTACACCTTC. Its protein product is CASSPEGGRNYGYTF.

The V call is TRBV19, the J call TRBJ2-7; 7 bases line up with TRBD1. V dropped 5 bases and J dropped 0; count of bases not matched to a gene: 4. CDR3 length: 14 residues. Germline CDR1 and CDR2: LNHDA and SQIVND (reference sequence). In nucleotides, the CDR3 is TGTGCCAGTAGTGCTGGGACAGTCTCCTACGAGCAGTACTTC. Translated, it gives CASSAGTVSYEQYF.

In nucleotides, the CDR3 is TGTGCCAGTAGTATCGCGGGACGTGAAGCTTTCTTT. Translating it yields CASSIAGREAFF. This rearrangement joins TRBV19 to TRBJ1-1, with D possibly being TRBD1 (5 bases). The CDR3 is made up of 12 amino acids. The germline gives CDR1 LNHDA, CDR2 SQIVND (reference sequence). V was cut by 3 bases and J by 7 bases, with 9 bases left in between. Full variable domain (missing parts from reference TRBV19 and TRBJ1-1): DGGITQSPKYLFRKEGQNVTLSCEQNLNHDAMYWYRQDPGQGLRLIYYSQIVNDFQKGDIAEGYSVSREKKESFPLTVTSAQKNPTAFYLCASSIAGREAFFGQGTRLTVV.